The 15 T cell receptor beta chains given below trace back to one sample, sequenced in a study of CXCR3-negative and CXCR3-positive naive CD8 T cells. Notes on the study in general: More hydrophobic TRB CDR3s were found in CXCR3-positive naive cells than in CXCR3-negative naive cells.

The study made its TRB cDNA libraries by 5' RACE, adding UMI labels. No DNA is given; TCRdb re-called the 5' RACE reads and lists each CDR3 protein once. The table gives 90,000 to 150,000 distinct CDR3 sequences; the top ten clones make up 0.35% to 0.4% of it. Their antigens remain unidentified. The source material was naive CXCR3+ CD8+ T cells from blood. The subset is: CD45RO-CCR7+CD27+CD95- naive CD8+ T cells expressing CXCR3 (TNR3+). The source of these receptors is a human donor in good health. Some clones in this sample may be carry-over from other donors' samples.

This chain joins TRBV19 and TRBJ2-7; lacking DNA, the TRBD2 call made by TCRdb goes unchecked. The germline gives CDR1 LNHDA, CDR2 SQIVND (reference sequence). CDR3 size: 12 residues. The CDR3 protein is CASGGGINEQYF. The whole variable domain, remainder taken from reference TRBV19 and TRBJ2-7, is DGGITQSPKYLFRKEGQNVTLSCEQNLNHDAMYWYRQDPGQGLRLIYYSQIVNDFQKGDIAEGYSVSREKKESFPLTVTSAQKNPTAFYLCASGGGINEQYFGPGTRLTVT.

V and J are TRBV2 and TRBJ2-2; the TCRdb D gene call, TRBD2, has no DNA to confirm it. Germline CDR1 reads SNHLY; CDR2 reads FYNNEI. CDR3 size: 15 residues. The CDR3 here is CAAVTSLTFTGELFF.

V usage is TRBV5-1 and J usage is TRBJ2-7; TCRdb proposes TRBD1, but this gene call is untestable without DNA. The CDR3 loop spans 20 amino acids. Germline V gene data show CDR1 as SGHRS and CDR2 as YFSETQ. CDR3 region: CASSGQEFHSLIGSSYEQYF.

The gene calls are TRBV27 and TRBJ2-1; the D call from TCRdb, TRBD1, cannot be confirmed without DNA. The germline CDR1 and CDR2 sequences are MNHEY and SMNVEV (reference sequence). The CDR3 runs 15 residues. The CDR3 reads CASSLRGGGGNEQFF.

This chain links TRBV28 with TRBJ2-7; as DNA is missing, the TRBD2 call by TCRdb cannot be tested. Germline CDR1 MDHEN, CDR2 SYDVKM. This CDR3 is built from 15 residues. CDR3: CASSFTGAISYEQYF.

The CDR3 sequence: CASSDPYEQYF. This chain joins TRBV5-6 and TRBJ2-7. This CDR3 comprises 11 residues. CDR1 and CDR2 from the germline V gene are SGHDT and YYEEEE.

This chain connects TRBV11-2 to TRBJ1-1; there is no DNA to check the TCRdb D call of TRBD1. CDR1 and CDR2 from the germline V gene are SGHAT and FQNNGV. The CDR3 has 14 amino acids. Here the CDR3 reads CASIQGTEHTEAFF.

The chain couples TRBV1 to TRBJ2-1; the TCRdb D gene call, TRBD2, has no DNA to confirm it. TRBV1 is recorded as a pseudogene. The CDR3 runs to 17 residues. CDR3 loop: CASSRKLAGGYYNEQFF.

J is TRBJ2-7 and V is TRBV7-9; checking the TCRdb D call of TRBD1 is not possible without DNA. This CDR3 comprises 17 residues. The germline gives CDR1 SEHNR, CDR2 FQNEAQ (reference sequence). The CDR3 here is CASSLGTGGPGRYEQYF.

This sequence joins TRBV7-8 and TRBJ2-5; TCRdb names TRBD1, which stays unverified in the absence of DNA. Germline lookup yields CDR1 SGHVS and CDR2 FQNEAQ. CDR3 length: 14 amino acids. The chain's CDR3 is CASSPTTGQETQYF.

This chain uses TRBV27 with TRBJ2-1; the D gene TCRdb calls, TRBD1, cannot be checked with no DNA. Germline CDR1 is MNHEY and CDR2 is SMNVEV (reference sequence). The CDR3 has 14 amino acids. This chain's CDR3 is CASSSHRGDNEQFF.

The rearrangement uses TRBV9 and TRBJ2-7; the TCRdb D gene call, TRBD2, has no DNA to confirm it. The CDR3 is 15 amino acids. Germline V lookup: CDR1 SGDLS, CDR2 YYNGEE. The CDR3 protein is CASSPAGGPVYEQYF. The whole variable domain, filled in from reference TRBV9 and TRBJ2-7, reads DSGVTQTPKHLITATGQRVTLRCSPRSGDLSVYWYQQSLDQGLQFLIQYYNGEERAKGNILERFSAQQFPDLHSELNLSSLELGDSALYFCASSPAGGPVYEQYFGPGTRLTVT.

CDR3 in amino acids: CASSLQGFPYEQYF. V gene TRBV6-5 combines with J gene TRBJ2-7; TCRdb names TRBD1, which stays unverified in the absence of DNA. In germline, CDR1 is MNHEY, CDR2 SVGAGI. The CDR3 spans 14 residues.

This chain links TRBV5-1 with TRBJ2-7; absent DNA, TCRdb's TRBD1 call cannot be checked. Germline CDR1 reads SGHRS; CDR2 reads YFSETQ. There are 14 residues in the CDR3. The CDR3 sequence: CASSLKGHHYEQYF. Combining the CDR3 with reference TRBV5-1 and TRBJ2-7 gives the whole variable domain KAGVTQTPRYLIKTRGQQVTLSCSPISGHRSVSWYQQTPGQGLQFLFEYFSETQRNKGNFPGRFSGRQFSNSRSEMNVSTLELGDSALYLCASSLKGHHYEQYFGPGTRLTVT.

This chain joins TRBV10-3 and TRBJ2-7; without DNA, the TCRdb call of TRBD1 cannot be checked. The CDR3 is 14 residues long. Germline V lookup: CDR1 ENHRY, CDR2 SYGVKD. CDR3 in amino acids: CAISEGTGMYEPYF.